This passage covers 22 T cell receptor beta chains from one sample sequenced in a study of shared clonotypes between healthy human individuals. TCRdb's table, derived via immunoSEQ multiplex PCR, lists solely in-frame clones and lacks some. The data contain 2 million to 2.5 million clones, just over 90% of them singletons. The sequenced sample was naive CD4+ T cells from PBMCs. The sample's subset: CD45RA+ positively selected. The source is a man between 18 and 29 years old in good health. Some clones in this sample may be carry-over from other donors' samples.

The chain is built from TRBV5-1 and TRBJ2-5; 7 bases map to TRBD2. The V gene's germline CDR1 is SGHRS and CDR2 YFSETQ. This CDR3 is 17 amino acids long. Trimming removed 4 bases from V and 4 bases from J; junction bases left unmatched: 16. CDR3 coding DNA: TGCGCCAGCAGCCTGGGAGGGAGCGGCAACTGGGGAGAGACCCAGTACTTC. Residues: CASSLGGSGNWGETQYF.

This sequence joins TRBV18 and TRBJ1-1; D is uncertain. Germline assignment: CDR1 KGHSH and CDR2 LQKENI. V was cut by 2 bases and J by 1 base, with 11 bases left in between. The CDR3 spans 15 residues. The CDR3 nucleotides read TGTGCCAGCTCACCAATGCCGGTTCCGAACACTGAAGCTTTCTTT. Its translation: CASSPMPVPNTEAFF.

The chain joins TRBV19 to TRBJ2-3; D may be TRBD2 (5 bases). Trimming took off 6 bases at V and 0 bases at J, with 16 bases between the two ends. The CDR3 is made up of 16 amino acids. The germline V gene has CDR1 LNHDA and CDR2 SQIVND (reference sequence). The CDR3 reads CASRGLDGKSTDTQYF. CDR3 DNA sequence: TGTGCCAGTAGGGGTTTAGACGGGAAAAGCACAGATACGCAGTATTTT. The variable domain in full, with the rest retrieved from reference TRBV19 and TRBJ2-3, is DGGITQSPKYLFRKEGQNVTLSCEQNLNHDAMYWYRQDPGQGLRLIYYSQIVNDFQKGDIAEGYSVSREKKESFPLTVTSAQKNPTAFYLCASRGLDGKSTDTQYFGPGTRLTVL.

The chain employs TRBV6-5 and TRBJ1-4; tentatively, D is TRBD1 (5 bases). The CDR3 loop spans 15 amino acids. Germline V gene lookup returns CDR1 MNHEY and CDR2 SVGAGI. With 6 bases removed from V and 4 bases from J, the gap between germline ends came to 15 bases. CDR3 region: CASRRLGAVNEKLFF. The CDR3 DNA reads TGTGCCAGCAGACGACTCGGGGCTGTTAATGAAAAACTGTTTTTT.

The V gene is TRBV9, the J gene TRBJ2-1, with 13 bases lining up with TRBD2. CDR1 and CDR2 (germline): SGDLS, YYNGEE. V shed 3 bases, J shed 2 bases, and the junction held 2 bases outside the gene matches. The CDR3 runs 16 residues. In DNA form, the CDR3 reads TGTGCCAGCAGCGGAGGGACTAGCGGGACCTACAATGAGCAGTTCTTC. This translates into CASSGGTSGTYNEQFF.

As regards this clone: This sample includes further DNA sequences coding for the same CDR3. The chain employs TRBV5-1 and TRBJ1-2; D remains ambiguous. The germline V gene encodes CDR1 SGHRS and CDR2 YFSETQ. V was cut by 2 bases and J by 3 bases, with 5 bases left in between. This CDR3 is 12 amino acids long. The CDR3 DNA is TGCGCCAGCAGCTTCAGCGACTATGGCTACACCTTC. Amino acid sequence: CASSFSDYGYTF.

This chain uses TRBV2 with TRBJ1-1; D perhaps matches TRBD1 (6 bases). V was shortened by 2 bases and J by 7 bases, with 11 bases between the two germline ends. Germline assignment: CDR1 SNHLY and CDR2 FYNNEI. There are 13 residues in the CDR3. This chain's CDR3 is CASSERGGREAFF. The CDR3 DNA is TGTGCCAGCAGTGAACGGGGGGGCCGTGAAGCTTTCTTT.

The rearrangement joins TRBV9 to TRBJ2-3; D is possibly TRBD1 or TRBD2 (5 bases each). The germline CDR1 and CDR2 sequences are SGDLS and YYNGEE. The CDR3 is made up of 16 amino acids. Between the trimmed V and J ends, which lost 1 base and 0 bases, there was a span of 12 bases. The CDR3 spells CASSVTGRASTDTQYF. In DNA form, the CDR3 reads TGTGCCAGCAGCGTAACGGGACGGGCAAGCACAGATACGCAGTATTTT.

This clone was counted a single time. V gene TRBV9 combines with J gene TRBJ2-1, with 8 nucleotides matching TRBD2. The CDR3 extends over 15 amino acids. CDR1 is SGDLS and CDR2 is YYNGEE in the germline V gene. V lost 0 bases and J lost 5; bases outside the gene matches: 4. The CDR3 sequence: CASSVDGTRDNEQFF. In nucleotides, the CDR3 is TGTGCCAGCAGCGTAGATGGGACTAGAGACAATGAGCAGTTCTTC.

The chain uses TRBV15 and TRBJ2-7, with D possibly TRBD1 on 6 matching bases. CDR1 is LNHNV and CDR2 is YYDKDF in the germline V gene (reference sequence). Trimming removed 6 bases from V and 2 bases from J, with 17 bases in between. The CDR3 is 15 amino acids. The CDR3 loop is CATRIGTWGTYEQYF. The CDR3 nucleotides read TGTGCCACCAGGATCGGGACATGGGGGACCTACGAGCAGTACTTC.

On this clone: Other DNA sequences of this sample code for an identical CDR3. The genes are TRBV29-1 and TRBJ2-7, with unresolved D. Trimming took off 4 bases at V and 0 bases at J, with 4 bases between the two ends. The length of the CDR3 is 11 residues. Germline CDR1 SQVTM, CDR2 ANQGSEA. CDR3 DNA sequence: TGCAGCGTTGGGGCCTCCTACGAGCAGTACTTC. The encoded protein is CSVGASYEQYF.

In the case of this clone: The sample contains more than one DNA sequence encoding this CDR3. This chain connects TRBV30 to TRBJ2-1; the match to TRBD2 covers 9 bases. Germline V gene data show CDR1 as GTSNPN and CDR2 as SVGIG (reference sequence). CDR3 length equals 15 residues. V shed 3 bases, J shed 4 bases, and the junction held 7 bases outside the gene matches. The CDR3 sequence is CAWSSGTSSYNEQFF. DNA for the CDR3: TGTGCCTGGAGCTCCGGGACTAGCAGTTACAATGAGCAGTTCTTC.

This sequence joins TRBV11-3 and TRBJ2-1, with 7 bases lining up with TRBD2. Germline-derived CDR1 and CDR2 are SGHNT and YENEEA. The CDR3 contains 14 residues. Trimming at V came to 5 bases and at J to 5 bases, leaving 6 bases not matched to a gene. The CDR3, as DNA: TGTGCCAGCAGCGACGGACTAGTCAACAATGAGCAGTTCTTC. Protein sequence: CASSDGLVNNEQFF. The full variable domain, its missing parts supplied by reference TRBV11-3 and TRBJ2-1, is EAGVVQSPRYKIIEKKQPVAFWCNPISGHNTLYWYLQNLGQGPELLIRYENEEAVDDSQLPKDRFSAERLKGVDSTLKIQPAELGDSAVYLCASSDGLVNNEQFFGPGTRLTVL.

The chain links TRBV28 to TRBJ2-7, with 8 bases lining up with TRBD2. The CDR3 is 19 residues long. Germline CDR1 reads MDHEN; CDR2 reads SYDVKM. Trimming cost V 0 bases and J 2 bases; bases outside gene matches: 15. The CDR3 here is CASSLWGGSGTSIPYEQYF. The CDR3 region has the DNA TGTGCCAGCAGTTTATGGGGAGGATCCGGGACTAGTATCCCCTACGAGCAGTACTTC.

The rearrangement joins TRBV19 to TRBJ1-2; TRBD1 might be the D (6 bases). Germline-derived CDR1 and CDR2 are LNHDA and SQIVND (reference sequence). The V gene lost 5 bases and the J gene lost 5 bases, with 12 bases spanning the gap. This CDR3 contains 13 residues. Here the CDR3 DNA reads TGTGCCAGTAGTTCCGGACAGAAGTATGGCTACACCTTC. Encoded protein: CASSSGQKYGYTF.

The CDR3 reads CASSFGAGAYEQYF. As DNA, the CDR3 is TGTGCCAGCAGCTTTGGAGCGGGAGCCTACGAGCAGTACTTC. The gene calls are TRBV11-3 and TRBJ2-7; 8 nucleotides match TRBD2. Per the germline V gene, CDR1 is SGHNT and CDR2 is YENEEA. The CDR3 runs 14 residues. The ends lost 3 bases at V and 2 bases at J; junction bases unmatched: 3.

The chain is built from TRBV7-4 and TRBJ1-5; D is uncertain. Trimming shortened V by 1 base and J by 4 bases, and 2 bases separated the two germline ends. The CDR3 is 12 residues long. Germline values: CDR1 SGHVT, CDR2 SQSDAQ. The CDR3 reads CASSLENQPQHF. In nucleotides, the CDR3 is TGTGCCAGCAGCTTAGAAAATCAGCCCCAGCATTTT.

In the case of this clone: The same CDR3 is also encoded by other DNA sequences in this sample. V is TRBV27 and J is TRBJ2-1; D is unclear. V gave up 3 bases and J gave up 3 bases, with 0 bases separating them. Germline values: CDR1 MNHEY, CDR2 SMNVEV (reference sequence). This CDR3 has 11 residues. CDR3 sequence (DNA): TGTGCCAGCAGTTTCTACAATGAGCAGTTCTTC. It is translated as CASSFYNEQFF.

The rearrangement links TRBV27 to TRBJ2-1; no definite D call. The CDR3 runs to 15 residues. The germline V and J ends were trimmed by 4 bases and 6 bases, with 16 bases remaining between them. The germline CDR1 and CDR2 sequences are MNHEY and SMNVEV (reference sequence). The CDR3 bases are TGTGCCAGCAGTTGGGTTACTCTACATCGCAATGAGCAGTTCTTC. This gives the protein CASSWVTLHRNEQFF.

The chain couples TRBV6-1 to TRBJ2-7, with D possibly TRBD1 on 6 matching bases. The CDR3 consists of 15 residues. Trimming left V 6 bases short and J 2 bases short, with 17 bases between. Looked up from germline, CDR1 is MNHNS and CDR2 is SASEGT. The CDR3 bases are TGTGCCAGCAGGAGTTTTACCTGGACAGCCTACGAGCAGTACTTC. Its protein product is CASRSFTWTAYEQYF.

The CDR3 DNA is TGTGCCAGCAGCTTAGTCGGGACAGGGGGTTACTACGAGCAGTACTTC. As protein: CASSLVGTGGYYEQYF. The chain recombines TRBV7-2 with TRBJ2-7; 11 bases map to TRBD1. Germline values: CDR1 SGHTA, CDR2 FQGNSA. CDR3 length: 16 residues. J was trimmed by 3 bases and V by 1 base; bases with no gene match: 5.

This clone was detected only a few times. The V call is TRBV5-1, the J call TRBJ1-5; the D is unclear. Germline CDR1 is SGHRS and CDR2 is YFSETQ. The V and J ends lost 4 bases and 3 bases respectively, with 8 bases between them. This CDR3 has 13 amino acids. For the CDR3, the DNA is TGCGCCAGCAGCCCGGATGTCAATCAGCCCCAGCATTTT. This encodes CASSPDVNQPQHF.